This entry describes one T cell receptor beta chain. Its antigen is as yet unknown. This sample stems from a study of graft-versus-host responses after intestinal transplantation. Turning to the study itself: The recipients all started with anti-thymocyte globulin induction and then took tacrolimus and steroids for 2 to 4 years.

The germline gives CDR1 MNHEY, CDR2 SMNVEV (reference sequence). The CDR3 extends over 13 amino acids. The V end was cut by 2 bases, the J end by 4 bases, with 8 bases between. Only in-frame clones appear in the TCRdb table, and some are missing; sequencing was by immunoSEQ multiplex PCR. Of about 97,000 clones detected, roughly 89% appear once; the ten largest clones hold about 0.18%. This chain links TRBV27 with TRBJ1-2, with D perhaps matching TRBD1 (5 bases). The clonotype originates from a human donor who was the organ donor for an intestinal transplant. This sample comprised unstimulated CD4+ T cells sorted from spleen or lymph node cells, obtained before transplant. The CDR3 loop reads CASSLTGGYGYTF. CDR3 DNA sequence: TGTGCCAGCAGTTTAACAGGTGGCTATGGCTACACCTTC.